A selection of T cell receptor beta chains follows, all from one sample in a study of beta chain features in type 1 diabetes. Produced via immunoSEQ multiplex PCR; TCRdb's table is partial and in-frame only. This sample has about 360,000 clones, with approximately 12% found just once. The material sequenced was naive CD4+ T cells from blood. The receptors stem from a man between 18 and 35 years old in good health. CDR3s include the opening cysteine and the closing phenylalanine or tryptophan. A D gene is named only where the DNA matches it firmly. Only some rows state a clone size, as once, few, many or a class for expanded clones.

v_call	clone_size	d_call	j_call	cdr3_aa	cdr3_nt
TRBV7-3	.	.	TRBJ2-6	CASSLTFGRSGANVLTF	TGTGCCAGCAGCTTAACGTTCGGGAGATCTGGGGCCAACGTCCTGACTTTC
TRBV29-1	few	TRBD1	TRBJ1-1	CSDGDRVDLNTEAFF	TGCAGCGATGGGGACAGGGTCGACTTGAACACTGAAGCTTTCTTT
TRBV4-2	few	.	TRBJ1-2	CASSQESQGWRGYTF	TGTGCCAGCAGCCAAGAGTCCCAGGGCTGGCGTGGCTACACCTTC
TRBV7-6	.	TRBD1	TRBJ1-2	CASSLAPTGPSYGYTF	TGTGCCAGCAGCTTAGCCCCGACAGGGCCGAGCTATGGCTACACCTTC
TRBV28	.	.	TRBJ2-7	CATEGTRNEQYF	TGTGCCACCGAGGGGACTCGGAACGAGCAGTACTTC
TRBV5-8	.	TRBD1	TRBJ2-7	CASSLRVRGQGEQYF	TGTGCCAGCAGCTTGAGAGTGAGGGGACAGGGAGAGCAGTACTTC
TRBV7-2	.	.	TRBJ2-7	CASSSRTAYEQYF	TGTGCCAGCAGCTCAAGGACAGCCTACGAGCAGTACTTC
TRBV7-2	.	.	TRBJ1-5	CASSTPGGHNQPQHF	TGTGCCAGCAGTACCCCGGGGGGTCACAATCAGCCCCAGCATTTT
TRBV6-1	.	.	TRBJ2-7	CASRPQPTAGHEQYF	TGTGCCAGTCGCCCCCAACCGACTGCGGGGCACGAGCAGTACTTC
TRBV7-9	few	TRBD1	TRBJ2-1	CGDSKGNEQFF	TGTGGGGACAGTAAAGGCAATGAGCAGTTCTTC